A single sample gave rise to the 21 T cell receptor beta chains below, sequenced in a study of shared clonotypes between healthy human individuals. This table comes from immunoSEQ multiplex PCR, and its TCRdb copy is limited to in-frame clones, with some not included. The data show about 680,000 clones, about 91% seen once. Positive CCR7 selection of CD45RO-negative cells yielded the naive CD8 cells, and terminally differentiated effector memory CD45RA+ cells were excluded. Sequencing was done on a sample of naive CD8+ T cells sorted from blood. These TCRs come from a man younger than 40 in good health.

The chain carries TRBV9 and TRBJ2-2; D gene unclear. The CDR3 sequence is 19 residues long. Germline CDR1 and CDR2: SGDLS and YYNGEE. The V end was cut by 0 bases, the J end by 1 base, with 19 bases between. The CDR3 is CASSVESGWGRLNTGELFF. In nucleotides, the CDR3 is TGTGCCAGCAGCGTAGAAAGTGGATGGGGTAGACTGAACACCGGGGAGCTGTTTTTT.

J is TRBJ1-1 and V is TRBV4-2; D uncertain. Trimming shortened V by 0 bases and J by 1 base, and 6 bases separated the two germline ends. This CDR3 is built from 14 residues. The germline V gene has CDR1 LGHNA and CDR2 YNFKEQ. The CDR3 loop is CASSQEEGNTEAFF. The CDR3 DNA sequence: TGTGCCAGCAGCCAAGAGGAGGGGAACACTGAAGCTTTCTTT.

V usage is TRBV27 and J usage is TRBJ1-5, with 7 bases matching TRBD1. Losses at the gene ends were 5 bases for V and 3 bases for J; bases not matched to a gene: 4. This CDR3 is built from 14 residues. Per germline, CDR1 MNHEY and CDR2 SMNVEV (reference sequence). In DNA form, the CDR3 reads TGTGCCAGCAGTACAGACAGGGTCAATCAGCCCCAGCATTTT. Amino acids: CASSTDRVNQPQHF.

This chain links TRBV10-1 with TRBJ1-1; no definite D call. CDR1 and CDR2 (germline): WNHNN, SYGVQD (reference sequence). Trimming took off 3 bases at V and 4 bases at J, with 9 bases between the two ends. This CDR3 is built from 13 residues. The CDR3 DNA reads TGCGCCAGCAGTGATGGGTTAGGCACTGAAGCTTTCTTT. Its protein product is CASSDGLGTEAFF.

This clone came up once. The J gene is TRBJ2-2, the V gene TRBV5-5, with 8 bases fitting TRBD2. The germline gives CDR1 SGHKS, CDR2 YYEKEE (reference sequence). This CDR3 is 15 amino acids long. The trim removed 4 bases at V and 3 bases at J, leaving 5 bases unmatched. CDR3 residues: CASSQREIDTGELFF. The DNA of the CDR3 is TGTGCCAGCAGCCAGCGGGAGATCGACACCGGGGAGCTGTTTTTT. Drawing the rest from reference TRBV5-5 and TRBJ2-2, the complete variable domain is DAGVTQSPTHLIKTRGQQVTLRCSPISGHKSVSWYQQVLGQGPQFIFQYYEKEERGRGNFPDRFSARQFPNYSSELNVNALLLGDSALYLCASSQREIDTGELFFGEGSRLTVL.

This clone was seen only a few times. The chain uses TRBV4-1 and TRBJ2-3, with D possibly being TRBD1 (5 bases). This CDR3 has 13 residues. Per the germline V gene, CDR1 is MGHRA and CDR2 is YSYEKL. Trimming shortened V by 4 bases and J by 3 bases, and 8 bases separated the two germline ends. CDR3 region: CASSPKGTDTQYF. The CDR3 bases are TGCGCCAGCAGCCCAAAGGGGACAGATACGCAGTATTTT.

With regard to this clone: This specimen includes other DNA sequences encoding the same CDR3. This chain links TRBV19 with TRBJ1-1, with D unresolved. V was clipped by 2 bases and J by 2 bases, with 6 bases between them. The V gene's germline CDR1 is LNHDA and CDR2 SQIVND (reference sequence). CDR3 length: 13 residues. CDR3 coding DNA: TGTGCCAGTAGTATAAGTCCCAACACTGAAGCTTTCTTT. Residues: CASSISPNTEAFF.

The chain joins TRBV13 to TRBJ2-1; 7 bases line up with TRBD2. The germline CDR1 and CDR2 sequences are PRHDT and FYEKMQ (reference sequence). CDR3 length equals 14 residues. V was clipped by 4 bases and J by 6 bases; unmatched bases: 6. CDR3 DNA sequence: TGTGCCAGCAGCTCCGGGGCGGGAGCCAATGAGCAGTTCTTC. Protein product: CASSSGAGANEQFF.

The V call is TRBV28, the J call TRBJ2-7; the D gene is possibly TRBD1 (6 bases). Deletions cut 3 bases from V and 3 bases from J, with 9 bases between. CDR3 length: 13 amino acids. The germline CDR1 and CDR2 sequences are MDHEN and SYDVKM. This CDR3 is CASSFGTNYEQYF. CDR3 nucleotide sequence: TGTGCCAGCAGTTTTGGGACAAACTACGAGCAGTACTTC. Full variable domain (missing parts from reference TRBV28 and TRBJ2-7): DVKVTQSSRYLVKRTGEKVFLECVQDMDHENMFWYRQDPGLGLRLIYFSYDVKMKEKGDIPEGYSVSREKKERFSLILESASTNQTSMYLCASSFGTNYEQYFGPGTRLTVT.

The J gene is TRBJ1-2, the V gene TRBV4-1; tentative D call: TRBD1 (6 bases). Trimming took 1 base from V and 7 from J, leaving 16 bases between them. The CDR3 totals 15 residues. Germline V gives CDR1 MGHRA, CDR2 YSYEKL. The CDR3 region is CASSQVGNRARGYTF. The CDR3 region has the DNA TGCGCCAGCAGCCAAGTCGGTAACAGGGCTCGTGGCTACACCTTC.

The chain joins TRBV27 to TRBJ1-2; 7 bases align to TRBD1. CDR1 and CDR2 from the germline V gene are MNHEY and SMNVEV (reference sequence). The trim removed 3 bases at V and 12 bases at J, leaving 10 bases unmatched. The CDR3 totals 13 residues. CDR3 residues: CASSLSRQGQNTF. The CDR3 coding sequence is TGTGCCAGCAGTTTGAGTCGCCAGGGACAGAACACCTTC.

The V and J genes are TRBV6-5 and TRBJ1-4; weak D call: TRBD1 (6 bases). Germline V gene data show CDR1 as MNHEY and CDR2 as SVGAGI. V shed 4 bases and J shed 6 bases, with 12 bases lying between them. This CDR3 comprises 14 residues. The CDR3 DNA is TGTGCCAGCAGTTTACAGGGAGGAGATGAAAAACTGTTTTTT. This translates into CASSLQGGDEKLFF.

The chain joins TRBV4-1 to TRBJ1-3; tentative D call: TRBD1 (5 bases). The CDR3 has 16 residues. The germline V gene encodes CDR1 MGHRA and CDR2 YSYEKL. Trimming pared 2 bases from V and 1 base from J, leaving 12 bases between. The CDR3 DNA reads as TGCGCCAGCAGCCAACCCACAGGAGAATCTGGAAACACCATATATTTT. Its translation: CASSQPTGESGNTIYF.

The V and J genes are TRBV11-2 and TRBJ1-1, with 8 positions matching TRBD1. This CDR3 is 17 amino acids long. CDR1 and CDR2 (germline): SGHAT, FQNNGV. The V segment lost 3 bases and the J segment 4 bases; nucleotides outside the gene matches: 13. The chain's CDR3 is CASSFPRTGLMGTEAFF. The CDR3 DNA sequence: TGTGCCAGCAGCTTCCCTAGGACAGGGTTGATGGGCACTGAAGCTTTCTTT.

The chain is built from TRBV5-5 and TRBJ1-2; 7 nucleotides align to TRBD1. After removal of 4 bases from V and 12 bases from J, the junction contained 15 bases not matched to a gene. The germline CDR1 and CDR2 sequences are SGHKS and YYEKEE (reference sequence). The CDR3 has 14 amino acids. The CDR3 nucleotides read TGTGCCAGCAGCATTGACAGGGTACAGGGTCGAGACACCTTC. The encoded protein is CASSIDRVQGRDTF.

The chain links TRBV9 to TRBJ2-1; 13 nucleotides agree with TRBD2. From germline, CDR1 is SGDLS and CDR2 YYNGEE. V was clipped by 5 bases and J by 3 bases; unmatched bases: 5. The CDR3 sequence is 16 residues long. CDR3 loop: CASSQGTSGIYNEQFF. The CDR3 bases are TGTGCCAGCAGTCAAGGGACTAGCGGGATCTACAATGAGCAGTTCTTC.

Of note for this clone: The identical CDR3 is also encoded by other nucleotide sequences in the sample. This chain joins TRBV7-9 and TRBJ1-1; D uncertain. The length of the CDR3 is 12 residues. V dropped 1 base and J dropped 4 bases, with 4 bases sitting between them. Per the germline V gene, CDR1 is SEHNR and CDR2 is FQNEAQ (reference sequence). In nucleotides, the CDR3 is TGTGCCAGCAGCTTAGAAGCCACTGAAGCTTTCTTT. Protein sequence: CASSLEATEAFF. Full variable domain (rest looked up from reference TRBV7-9 and TRBJ1-1): DTGVSQNPRHKITKRGQNVTFRCDPISEHNRLYWYRQTLGQGPEFLTYFQNEAQLEKSRLLSDRFSAERPKGSFSTLEIQRTEQGDSAMYLCASSLEATEAFFGQGTRLTVV.

The chain joins TRBV2 to TRBJ2-7; 9 bases fit TRBD1. V dropped 4 bases and J dropped 3; count of bases not matched to a gene: 10. There are 16 residues in the CDR3. CDR1 and CDR2 (germline): SNHLY, FYNNEI. CDR3 nucleotide sequence: TGTGCCAGCAGTGCGCCCAGGGACAGGGATAGCTACGAGCAGTACTTC. Amino acids: CASSAPRDRDSYEQYF.

Details on this clone: Different DNA sequences within this sample yield the same CDR3. The chain recombines TRBV20-1 with TRBJ2-7; D gene unclear. The V and J ends lost 0 bases and 3 bases respectively, with 3 bases between them. Germline V gene lookup returns CDR1 DFQATT and CDR2 SNEGSKA (reference sequence). This CDR3 is 11 amino acids long. The CDR3 DNA is TGCAGTGCTAGAGATAACTACGAGCAGTACTTC. Translating it yields CSARDNYEQYF.

This clone has just a few counts. The J gene is TRBJ1-2, the V gene TRBV7-9, with D maybe TRBD1 (5 bases). The CDR3 runs to 15 residues. CDR1 is SEHNR and CDR2 is FQNEAQ in the germline V gene (reference sequence). V lost 5 bases and J 4 bases, leaving 17 bases between the germline ends. CDR3 nucleotide sequence: TGTGCCAGCAGCGTTGACACAGGACGGATCTATGGCTACACCTTC. Amino acids: CASSVDTGRIYGYTF. The entire variable domain, with the rest obtained from reference TRBV7-9 and TRBJ1-2, is as follows: DTGVSQNPRHKITKRGQNVTFRCDPISEHNRLYWYRQTLGQGPEFLTYFQNEAQLEKSRLLSDRFSAERPKGSFSTLEIQRTEQGDSAMYLCASSVDTGRIYGYTFGSGTRLTVV.

The chain couples TRBV2 to TRBJ2-7, with 10 bases fitting TRBD1. Looked up from germline, CDR1 is SNHLY and CDR2 is FYNNEI. Trimming took 5 bases from V and 2 from J; bases not matched to a gene: 3. CDR3 length equals 14 residues. The CDR3 bases are TGTGCCAGCAGTCCGGGACAGGGGCCCTACGAGCAGTACTTC. It specifies CASSPGQGPYEQYF.